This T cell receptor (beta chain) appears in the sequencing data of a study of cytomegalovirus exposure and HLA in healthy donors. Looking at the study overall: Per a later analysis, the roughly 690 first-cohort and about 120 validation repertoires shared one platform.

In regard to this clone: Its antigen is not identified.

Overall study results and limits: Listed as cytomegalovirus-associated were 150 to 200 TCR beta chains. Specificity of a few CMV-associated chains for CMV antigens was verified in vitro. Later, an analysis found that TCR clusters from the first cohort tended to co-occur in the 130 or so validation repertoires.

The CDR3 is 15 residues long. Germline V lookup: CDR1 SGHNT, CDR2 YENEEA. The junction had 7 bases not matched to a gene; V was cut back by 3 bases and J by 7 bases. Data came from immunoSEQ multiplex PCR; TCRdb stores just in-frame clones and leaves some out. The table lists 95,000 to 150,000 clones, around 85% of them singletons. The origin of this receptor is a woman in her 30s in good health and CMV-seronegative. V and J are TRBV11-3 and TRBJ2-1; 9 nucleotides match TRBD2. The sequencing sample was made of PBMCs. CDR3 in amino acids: CASSFIALAGNEQFF. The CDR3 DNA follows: TGTGCCAGCAGCTTTATTGCGCTAGCGGGGAATGAGCAGTTCTTC. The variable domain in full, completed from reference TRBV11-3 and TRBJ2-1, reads EAGVVQSPRYKIIEKKQPVAFWCNPISGHNTLYWYLQNLGQGPELLIRYENEEAVDDSQLPKDRFSAERLKGVDSTLKIQPAELGDSAVYLCASSFIALAGNEQFFGPGTRLTVL.